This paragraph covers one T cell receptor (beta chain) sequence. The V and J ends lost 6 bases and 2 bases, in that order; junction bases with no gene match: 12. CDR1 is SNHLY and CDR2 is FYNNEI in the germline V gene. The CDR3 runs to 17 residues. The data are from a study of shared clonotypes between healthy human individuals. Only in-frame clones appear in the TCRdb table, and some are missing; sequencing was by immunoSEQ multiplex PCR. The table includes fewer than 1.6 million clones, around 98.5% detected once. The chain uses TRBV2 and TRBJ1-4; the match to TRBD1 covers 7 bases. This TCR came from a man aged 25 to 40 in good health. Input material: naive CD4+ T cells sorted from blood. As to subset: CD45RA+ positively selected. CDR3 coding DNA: TGTGCCAGCAGAACGACAGGGAGGAGGGCGACTAATGAAAAACTGTTTTTT. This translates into CASRTTGRRATNEKLFF.